The rows below give T cell receptor beta chains drawn from one sample of a study of siplizumab effects on memory and regulatory T cells. The method was immunoSEQ multiplex PCR; TCRdb's version includes in-frame clones alone and lacks a portion of them. The table shows some 100,000 clones, with just under 95% occurring only once. The source material was non-Treg CD4+ T cells sorted from blood. These receptors were obtained from a human donor in good health. CDR3s include the opening cysteine and the closing phenylalanine or tryptophan. D genes are given only for firm matches. For some rows the clone size is stated as once, few or many, or as a class when expanded; others skip it.

NA	NA	TRBV6-1	TRBJ1-2	CASSSSAWESGYTF	TGTGCCAGCAGTTCCTCCGCGTGGGAGAGTGGCTACACCTTC
NA	NA	TRBV13	TRBJ1-1	CASSSSITGQLSEAFF	TGTGCCAGCAGTTCATCAATTACCGGACAACTGTCGGAAGCTTTCTTT
NA	few	TRBV7-9	TRBJ1-1	CASSLGVTEAFF	TGTGCCAGCAGCCTAGGGGTCACTGAAGCTTTCTTT
NA	NA	TRBV7-2	TRBJ1-2	CASSLQSGTANYGYTF	TGTGCCAGCAGCCTACAGTCGGGCACGGCGAACTATGGCTACACCTTC
NA	NA	TRBV5-1	TRBJ1-1	CASSTRTANTEAFF	TGCGCCAGCAGCACTAGGACAGCGAACACTGAAGCTTTCTTT
TRBD2	NA	TRBV28	TRBJ2-6	CASGTSGISGANVLTF	TGTGCCAGCGGTACTAGCGGGATAAGTGGGGCCAACGTCCTGACTTTC
TRBD1	NA	TRBV6-1	TRBJ2-1	CASSDRGRRNEQFF	TGTGCCAGCAGTGACAGGGGGCGCAGAAATGAGCAGTTCTTC
NA	NA	TRBV5-8	TRBJ2-4	CASSLSAGWAKNIQYF	TGTGCCAGCTCCCTCAGCGCAGGGTGGGCCAAAAACATTCAGTACTTC
NA	once	TRBV5-1	TRBJ2-3	CASSLSHGGATDTQYF	TGCGCCAGCAGCTTGTCCCACGGTGGGGCCACAGATACGCAGTATTTT
NA	NA	TRBV5-6	TRBJ1-4	CASSLGFSGVQEKLFF	TGTGCCAGCAGCTTGGGTTTTTCGGGTGTACAAGAAAAACTGTTTTTT
NA	once	TRBV6-6	TRBJ2-7	CASSPPSYEQYF	TGTGCCAGCAGTCCTCCCTCCTACGAGCAGTACTTC
TRBD2	NA	TRBV28	TRBJ2-2	CASREPTLAGVDTGELFF	TGTGCCAGCAGAGAACCCACACTAGCGGGAGTAGATACCGGGGAGCTGTTTTTT
NA	NA	TRBV21-1	TRBJ2-5	CASSKAYLEGQGETQYF	TGTGCCAGCAGCAAAGCCTACCTAGAGGGGCAGGGGGAGACCCAGTACTTC
NA	once	TRBV27	TRBJ2-2	CASSVSGGGGGELFF	TGTGCCAGCAGTGTCTCCGGGGGAGGAGGCGGGGAGCTGTTTTTT
NA	NA	TRBV5-6	TRBJ2-7	CASSLVVGGVAYEQYF	TGTGCCAGCAGCTTGGTCGTCGGCGGGGTAGCCTACGAGCAGTACTTC
NA	NA	TRBV4-1	TRBJ2-2	CASSQDPARATGELFF	TGCGCCAGCAGCCAAGATCCGGCCAGGGCCACCGGGGAGCTGTTTTTT
NA	NA	TRBV29-1	TRBJ2-7	CSVERAGGEQYF	TGCAGCGTTGAAAGGGCGGGTGGCGAGCAGTACTTC
NA	NA	TRBV6-1	TRBJ1-4	CASSGSIRRGAEKLFF	TGTGCCAGCAGTGGATCCATCAGGAGAGGGGCTGAAAAACTGTTTTTT
NA	NA	TRBV7-2	TRBJ1-1	CASASVGRPNTEAFF	TGTGCCAGCGCCTCGGTTGGCAGACCGAACACTGAAGCTTTCTTT
NA	NA	TRBV11-2	TRBJ1-4	CASSLDLYPGGANEKLFF	TGTGCCAGCAGCTTAGATCTATACCCCGGCGGAGCTAATGAAAAACTGTTTTTT
TRBD1	NA	TRBV28	TRBJ1-2	CASSSTGGTNYGYTF	TGTGCCAGCAGTTCGACAGGGGGAACTAACTATGGCTACACCTTC
TRBD1	once	TRBV2	TRBJ2-7	CASSAGQLLYSYEQYF	TGTGCCAGCAGTGCGGGACAGCTATTATACTCCTACGAGCAGTACTTC
NA	NA	TRBV5-8	TRBJ1-2	CASSLATGYGYTF	TGTGCCAGCAGCTTGGCGACAGGCTATGGCTACACCTTC
NA	NA	TRBV5-4	TRBJ2-6	CASSPRDPGANVLTF	TGTGCCAGCAGCCCCAGGGATCCTGGGGCCAACGTCCTGACTTTC
NA	NA	TRBV19	TRBJ2-7	CASRRTRHDEQYF	TGTGCCAGTAGGCGGACGCGTCATGACGAGCAGTACTTC
TRBD1	NA	TRBV6-1	TRBJ2-3	CASSSTGVDTQYF	TGTGCCAGCAGTTCCACAGGGGTAGATACGCAGTATTTT
NA	NA	TRBV5-5	TRBJ1-1	CASSSRDTINHGAFF	TGTGCCAGCAGCTCCCGGGACACCATAAATCACGGGGCTTTCTTT
NA	NA	TRBV4-1	TRBJ1-1	CASSPHGGMNTEAFF	TGCGCCAGCAGCCCGCATGGGGGGATGAACACTGAAGCTTTCTTT
NA	NA	TRBV19	TRBJ2-5	CASSMLKGGIETQYF	TGTGCCAGTAGTATGCTCAAAGGGGGAATAGAGACCCAGTACTTC
NA	NA	TRBV7-2	TRBJ1-5	CASSRGFAGYSNQPQHF	TGTGCCAGCAGCCGTGGGTTTGCAGGCTATAGCAATCAGCCCCAGCATTTT
TRBD1	NA	TRBV18	TRBJ1-3	CASSPTGTGRAGNTIYF	TGTGCCAGCTCACCAACCGGGACAGGGAGGGCTGGAAACACCATATATTTT
TRBD1	NA	TRBV6-5	TRBJ1-4	CASKIGQANEKLFF	TGTGCCAGCAAAATTGGACAGGCTAATGAAAAACTGTTTTTT
TRBD1	NA	TRBV11-2	TRBJ1-3	CASSPDRTSSGNTIYF	TGTGCCAGCAGCCCGGACAGGACAAGCTCTGGAAACACCATATATTTT
TRBD1	NA	TRBV5-1	TRBJ1-4	CASSIFGTGDEKLFF	TGCGCCAGCAGTATATTCGGGACAGGTGATGAAAAACTGTTTTTT
TRBD1	NA	TRBV28	TRBJ1-3	CASSQFRTGGVGPGNTIYF	TGTGCCAGCAGCCAATTTAGGACAGGGGGCGTGGGTCCTGGAAACACCATATATTTT
NA	NA	TRBV6-1	TRBJ2-7	CASSEGTVYEQYF	TGTGCCAGCAGTGAAGGGACGGTCTACGAGCAGTACTTC
NA	once	TRBV19	TRBJ1-2	CASSTPGVTNYGYTF	TGTGCCAGTAGTACCCCAGGGGTGACTAACTATGGCTACACCTTC
NA	NA	TRBV7-8	TRBJ2-3	CASSPARLGPLDTQYF	TGTGCCAGCAGCCCAGCAAGGCTCGGTCCCTTAGATACGCAGTATTTT
NA	NA	TRBV7-2	TRBJ2-5	CASSLVQGQETQYF	TGTGCCAGCAGCTTAGTACAGGGTCAAGAGACCCAGTACTTC
TRBD1	NA	TRBV30	TRBJ2-6	CAWTKRGADREKTGANVLTF	TGTGCCTGGACCAAAAGGGGGGCGGACAGGGAAAAGACTGGGGCCAACGTCCTGACTTTC
NA	NA	TRBV5-1	TRBJ2-5	CASSLATGTQETQYF	TGCGCCAGCAGCTTGGCCACAGGAACACAAGAGACCCAGTACTTC
TRBD1	NA	TRBV7-3	TRBJ1-2	CASSLGQRTGYTF	TGTGCCAGCAGCTTGGGACAGCGAACTGGCTACACCTTC
TRBD1	NA	TRBV19	TRBJ1-2	CASSIVTGDLYGYTF	TGTGCCAGTAGTATAGTAACAGGGGACCTCTATGGCTACACCTTC
NA	NA	TRBV19	TRBJ1-2	CASSVYGTSNYGYTF	TGTGCCAGTAGTGTTTACGGGACATCTAACTATGGCTACACCTTC
NA	NA	TRBV6-6	TRBJ2-7	CASSYSTPATYEQYF	TGTGCCAGCAGTTACTCGACACCGGCCACCTACGAGCAGTACTTC
TRBD2	NA	TRBV4-1	TRBJ2-3	CASSQGASGITATDTQYF	TGCGCCAGCAGCCAAGGGGCTAGCGGGATCACTGCCACAGATACGCAGTATTTT
TRBD1	NA	TRBV5-4	TRBJ2-1	CASSPGDRVNEQFF	TGTGCCAGCAGCCCCGGGGACAGGGTCAATGAGCAGTTCTTC
TRBD2	once	TRBV7-3	TRBJ2-1	CASSLRASGNTYNEQFF	TGTGCCAGCAGCTTGAGGGCTAGCGGGAACACCTACAATGAGCAGTTCTTC
NA	NA	TRBV15	TRBJ1-2	CATSRESRGLGGYTF	TGTGCCACCAGCAGAGAGTCACGGGGTCTTGGTGGCTACACCTTC